This T cell receptor (beta chain) was found in a study of T cell clonality in common variable immunodeficiency. The sample holds a few counts of this clone. The antigen remains undetermined. One junction end does not reproduce the germline sequence, and a read error may be involved. The read ends 3 residues before the CDR3 terminus; that terminus is restored from the germline J gene. Overall study results and limits: Reportedly, TCR beta sequences from common variable immunodeficiency showed fewer deletions and N-nucleotide insertions. The cause of increased CVID clonality remains unclear without subpopulation sequencing.

Germline V gene data show CDR1 as SGHTA and CDR2 as FQGTGA. The CDR3 consists of 16 residues. Sequenced by immunoSEQ multiplex PCR; TCRdb stores in-frame clones only, minus some. This sample carries fewer than 20,000 clones, none of them present only once. This TCR was recovered from a human donor with common variable immunodeficiency. Sequencing was performed on peripheral blood mononuclear cells. The rearrangement uses TRBV7-3 and TRBJ2-5; 10 bases align to TRBD2. CDR3 residues: CASSLTGASGSETQYF. The sequenced part of the CDR3 DNA is TGTGCCAGCAGCCTAACAGGGGCTAGCGGGAGCGAGACC.